This T cell receptor (beta chain) was obtained from a study of spatial heterogeneity in lung cancer (dated by TCRdb to between 2018 and 2021). Describing the broader study: Beta-chain transcripts were consistently detected in greater numbers than alpha-chain transcripts, which likely reflects a higher abundance of beta-chain transcripts. In the raw uncorrected reads, each unique combination of TCR and UMI appeared on average more than ten times. TCR alpha and beta repertoires were quantitatively compared across multiple tumor regions, matched nontumor lung and blood in non-small cell lung cancer. Nonsynonymous mutation counts, determined by whole-exome sequencing of tumor tissue, were related to TCR repertoire features. At surgery, around 200 tumor regions, 61 to 75 matched nontumor lung samples and 56 PBMC samples were TCR-sequenced for both alpha and beta chains.

Worth noting for this clonotype: Its cognate antigen has yet to be identified. No base quality values were provided; no much bigger clone lies one nucleotide off.

Study-wide findings and limitations: Ubiquitous expanded tumor TCRs showed up in blood more often at tumor resection than at routine follow-up. Additional single-cell paired TCR alpha and beta sequencing was considered necessary to confirm, at a functional level, the hypothesis that regional TCRs recognize regional mutations.

Library generation was performed with 5' RACE. TCRdb records NextSeq 500 as the sequencer. In the TCR library protocol, a unique molecular identifier was attached to each TCR cDNA molecule so that PCR and sequencing errors could be corrected. On the study's bioinformatics: Decombinator tools were used for TCR identification, UMI-based error correction and CDR3 extraction. TCRs above a frequency of 2 per 1,000, corresponding to the top 1% of the tumor frequency distribution, were defined as expanded. Renyi diversity was computed with the R vegan package after each repertoire had been subsampled 100 times to 5,000 TCRs. CDR3 similarity networks were constructed using string-kernel similarity of amino acid triplets, with links drawn between CDR3s whose pairwise similarity was above 0.82. TCRdb reprocessed the public reads (quality trimming at Q25 with fastp, clone calling with MiXCR) and kept in-frame beta chains. Each CDR3 protein appears once, grouped with its most common genes and DNA. These V and J calls are TCRdb output, not the study's own analysis. For this sample there are about 92,000 distinct CDR3 sequences; approximately 12% appear just once. Of the sample, over 40% is held by the ten largest clones.

The sample's time point label, decoded: sample taken at primary tumor resection. For TCR sequencing, whole RNA was extracted from tumor and nontumor lung tissue, or from cryopreserved PBMC samples, and no cell sorting was done. Donors were under 95 patients with early-stage, untreated non-small cell lung cancer from the lung TRACERx cohort. A patient was chosen for TCR sequencing only when enough RNA was available from at least two tumor regions. This sample comprised PBMCs, obtained at surgery. The sequence was collected from a male donor with early-stage non-small cell lung cancer.

CDR3 region: CSVPTGYGYTF. The nucleotide sequence reads TGCAGCGTTCCGACAGGGTATGGCTACACCTTC. This sequence uses TRBV29-1 and TRBJ1-2; 7 nucleotides in the junction match TRBD1. Reading the germline V gene gives CDR1 SQVTM and CDR2 ANQGSEA. Counted from cysteine to phenylalanine, this CDR3 has 11 amino acids. The kept DNA is CDR3 alone, 33 bases in frame from the first base. Compared with germline, V lacks 5 bases and J lacks 5 bases; bases without a gene match: 2.